Following are 26 T cell receptor beta chains from one sample sequenced in a study of blood T cells in healthy people across ages. Through a sample-barcoded 5' primer and a J-beta primer mix, a second PCR was run for roughly 6 to 12 cycles. Using its own MiXCR run on the 5' RACE reads, TCRdb lists one record per CDR3 protein. This table holds 1.5 million to 2 million distinct CDR3 sequences, about 30% found once. The specimen was blood. These receptor sequences come from a young woman in good health.

The chain uses TRBV20-1 and TRBJ2-7, with TRBD2 identical over 7 bases. V trimming: 6 bases; J trimming: 3 bases; junction bases outside the gene matches: 11. Germline-derived CDR1 and CDR2 are DFQATT and SNEGSKA (reference sequence). The CDR3 length is 14 residues. In nucleotides, the CDR3 is TGCAGTGCCAGAACTAGCGTTAGTGTCTACGAGCAGTACTTC. Its protein is CSARTSVSVYEQYF.

This clonotype came up many times. The chain has TRBV20-1 and TRBJ1-5; the D is unclear. Per germline, CDR1 DFQATT and CDR2 SNEGSKA (reference sequence). CDR3 length equals 13 residues. Trimming removed 4 bases at V and 3 bases at J, with 10 bases between. The CDR3 sequence is CSATTGNNQPQHF. In DNA form, the CDR3 reads TGCAGTGCTACCACGGGAAACAATCAGCCCCAGCATTTT.

For this clonotype: The junction departs from the called germline gene at one end, perhaps through a read error. CDR3 in amino acids: CASSKTDNNGNHPQHF. CDR3 DNA: TGTGCCAGCAGCAAGACAGATAATAATGGCAATCACCCCCAGCATTTT. The V gene is TRBV6-6, the J gene TRBJ1-5; D is possibly TRBD1 (5 bases). CDR1 MNHNY and CDR2 SVGAGI come from the germline V gene (reference sequence). The CDR3 is 16 residues long.

The chain has TRBV4-3 and TRBJ2-7, with TRBD2 identical over 7 bases. The CDR3 is 14 residues long. V dropped 5 bases and J dropped 2; count of bases not matched to a gene: 6. Germline V CDR1 and CDR2: LGHNA, YSLEER. CDR3 protein: CASSSPAGPYEQYF. CDR3 nucleotides: TGCGCCAGCAGCTCCCCAGCGGGACCCTACGAGCAGTACTTC.

The chain couples TRBV7-8 to TRBJ1-2; 9 bases are a match to TRBD1. The CDR3 spans 15 residues. V trimming: 4 bases; J trimming: 4 bases; junction bases outside the gene matches: 7. Germline-derived CDR1 and CDR2 are SGHVS and FQNEAQ. DNA of the CDR3: TGTGCCAGCAGCTACCGGGACAGGGAATCCTATGGCTACACCTTC. Its protein product is CASSYRDRESYGYTF.

The chain joins TRBV29-1 to TRBJ1-5; perhaps TRBD1 as D (5 bases). V was clipped by 2 bases and J by 10 bases, with 15 bases between them. The CDR3 loop spans 13 amino acids. Germline CDR1 and CDR2: SQVTM and ANQGSEA. The CDR3 loop is CSVELLAGQPQHF. As DNA, the CDR3 is TGCAGCGTTGAACTTCTGGCAGGGCAACCCCAGCATTTT.

Notes on this clonotype: A far bigger clonotype differs at one base, so this is likely a read error. This chain links TRBV2 with TRBJ2-7, with D maybe TRBD1 (5 bases). The CDR3 is 11 amino acids. Germline values: CDR1 SNHLY, CDR2 FYNNEI. V was clipped by 7 bases and J by 4 bases, with 8 bases between them. The CDR3 DNA sequence: TGTGCCAGCATTCAGGGATACGAGCAGTACTTC. Protein product: CASIQGYEQYF.

This clonotype was seen a handful of times. The chain couples TRBV4-1 to TRBJ2-7; D gene ambiguous. V lost 2 bases, J lost 6 bases, and 11 bases lay in between. Germline CDR1 MGHRA, CDR2 YSYEKL. CDR3 length equals 13 residues. The CDR3 bases are TGCGCCAGCAGCCAACGATCGGAGACCGAGCAGTACTTC. Encoded protein: CASSQRSETEQYF.

This clonotype has a count of ten or more. The chain has TRBV10-3 and TRBJ2-7; D gene unclear. V was clipped by 2 bases and J by 2 bases, with 13 bases between them. The CDR3 runs 15 residues. Germline V gene lookup returns CDR1 ENHRY and CDR2 SYGVKD. Written as DNA, the CDR3 is TGTGCCATCAGTGAGAGTGAGCAGGCGACCTACGAGCAGTACTTC. Protein: CAISESEQATYEQYF.

This clonotype was found a few times. One junction end does not reproduce the germline sequence, and a read error may be involved. V usage is TRBV20-1 and J usage is TRBJ2-3, with TRBD2 identical over 7 bases. In germline, CDR1 is DFQATT, CDR2 SNEGSKA (reference sequence). The CDR3 length is 15 residues. The CDR3 is CSAREAGSSIDTQYF. The DNA of the CDR3 is TGCAGTGCTAGGGAAGCGGGGTCTAGCATAGATACGCAGTATTTT.

The chain employs TRBV2 and TRBJ1-2; unclear D gene. Trimming removed 6 bases from V and 4 bases from J, with 15 bases in between. CDR3 length equals 14 residues. CDR1 SNHLY and CDR2 FYNNEI come from the germline V gene. The CDR3 DNA is TGTGCCAGCAGGGAGTGGGCCAGCGGCTATGGCTACACCTTC. It codes for CASREWASGYGYTF.

The J gene is TRBJ2-1, the V gene TRBV28; D gene ambiguous. The CDR3 spans 13 residues. The ends were cut back, 2 bases at V and 4 bases at J, with 6 bases in the middle. CDR1 is MDHEN, CDR2 SYDVKM, per germline. The CDR3 nucleotides read TGTGCCAGCAGTTTACAACTGTACAATGAGCAGTTCTTC. This sequence encodes CASSLQLYNEQFF. The complete variable domain, with remaining parts taken from reference TRBV28 and TRBJ2-1, reads DVKVTQSSRYLVKRTGEKVFLECVQDMDHENMFWYRQDPGLGLRLIYFSYDVKMKEKGDIPEGYSVSREKKERFSLILESASTNQTSMYLCASSLQLYNEQFFGPGTRLTVL.

This clonotype was seen more than once but under ten times. The chain couples TRBV2 to TRBJ2-2, with TRBD1 as a possible D gene (5 bases). V lost 8 bases, J lost 3 bases, and 16 bases lay in between. The CDR3 covers 15 residues. Germline V CDR1 and CDR2: SNHLY, FYNNEI. The CDR3 DNA is TGTGCCAGCCGCAAGGTGGACATTGACACCGGGGAGCTGTTTTTT. Translated, it gives CASRKVDIDTGELFF.

This clonotype has more than one count but fewer than ten. The chain employs TRBV12-3 or TRBV12-4 and TRBJ1-2; 8 bases fit TRBD1. The CDR3 covers 12 residues. The junction had 5 bases not matched to a gene; V was cut back by 5 bases and J by 9 bases. The CDR3 bases are TGTGCCAGCAGTCTACAGGGGGATTGCTACACCTTC. It translates to CASSLQGDCYTF.

The J gene is TRBJ1-4, the V gene TRBV4-2; unclear D gene. This CDR3 comprises 14 residues. Trimming left V 8 bases short and J 8 bases short, with 18 bases between. Germline V lookup: CDR1 LGHNA, CDR2 YNFKEQ. The CDR3 region has the DNA TGTGCCAGCCGCCTAACATTCGACGAGGAAAAACTGTTTTTT. It is translated as CASRLTFDEEKLFF.

The chain employs TRBV7-2 and TRBJ1-2; the match to TRBD1 covers 11 bases. The J segment lost 8 bases and the V segment lost 4 bases, leaving 6 bases of the junction unmatched. Germline loops: CDR1 SGHTA, CDR2 FQGNSA. The CDR3 runs to 14 residues. CDR3 nucleotides: TGTGCCAGCAGCTACGGGACAGGGGGTCGCGGCTACACCTTC. Protein product: CASSYGTGGRGYTF. The whole variable domain, filled in from reference TRBV7-2 and TRBJ1-2, reads GAGVSQSPSNKVTEKGKDVELRCDPISGHTALYWYRQSLGQGLEFLIYFQGNSAPDKSGLPSDRFSAERTGGSVSTLTIQRTQQEDSAVYLCASSYGTGGRGYTFGSGTRLTVV.

There are a few counts of this clonotype. The rearrangement links TRBV24-1 to TRBJ2-1, with 11 nucleotides matching TRBD1. CDR1 and CDR2 from the germline V gene are KGHDR and SFDVKD. V dropped 11 bases and J dropped 7; count of bases not matched to a gene: 6. The CDR3 length is 13 residues. Written as DNA, the CDR3 is TGTGCCATCGGACAGGGGGCGTCGAATGAGCAGTTCTTC. Protein sequence: CAIGQGASNEQFF.

This clonotype has just a few counts. The chain employs TRBV9 and TRBJ2-1, with D unclear. V gave up 3 bases and J gave up 4 bases, with 8 bases separating them. Germline values: CDR1 SGDLS, CDR2 YYNGEE. CDR3 size: 13 residues. CDR3 nucleotides: TGTGCCAGCAGCGGCTTGTTGTACAATGAGCAGTTCTTC. Residues: CASSGLLYNEQFF.

This chain uses TRBV11-2 with TRBJ2-1; 10 bases are shared with TRBD2. CDR1 and CDR2 from the germline V gene are SGHAT and FQNNGV. This CDR3 region has 18 residues. V lost 1 base to trimming and J lost 5 bases; unmatched junction nucleotides: 11. CDR3 in amino acids: CASSLGLLAGDSNNEQFF. The CDR3, as DNA: TGTGCCAGCAGCTTAGGTCTCCTAGCGGGAGATAGTAACAATGAGCAGTTCTTC.

This clonotype has a handful of counts. The chain employs TRBV9 and TRBJ1-5, with 10 bases lining up with TRBD1. The length of the CDR3 is 17 residues. Germline V CDR1 and CDR2: SGDLS, YYNGEE. V shed 2 bases and J 3 bases; nucleotides not matched to a gene: 8. CDR3 residues: CASSVYLGQGNNQPQHF. The CDR3 nucleotides read TGTGCCAGCAGCGTTTACCTGGGACAGGGGAACAATCAGCCCCAGCATTTT. The variable domain in full, completed from reference TRBV9 and TRBJ1-5, reads DSGVTQTPKHLITATGQRVTLRCSPRSGDLSVYWYQQSLDQGLQFLIQYYNGEERAKGNILERFSAQQFPDLHSELNLSSLELGDSALYFCASSVYLGQGNNQPQHFGDGTRLSIL.

This clonotype occurred many times. The J gene is TRBJ2-4, the V gene TRBV29-1, with D possibly being TRBD1 or TRBD2 (6 bases each). The germline V gene has CDR1 SQVTM and CDR2 ANQGSEA. Trimming took 3 bases from V and 9 from J, leaving 18 bases between them. The CDR3 is 14 residues long. For the CDR3, the DNA is TGCAGCGTTGAGAGGGGGGCCCTCCCCGGCATTCAGTACTTC. Residues: CSVERGALPGIQYF. Full variable domain (remainder filled in from reference TRBV29-1 and TRBJ2-4): SAVISQKPSRDICQRGTSLTIQCQVDSQVTMMFWYRQQPGQSLTLIATANQGSEATYESGFVIDKFPISRPNLTFSTLTVSNMSPEDSSIYLCSVERGALPGIQYFGAGTRLSVL.

The rearrangement uses TRBV7-2 and TRBJ1-4, with D possibly TRBD1 on 5 matching bases. V was shortened by 5 bases and J by 7 bases, with 17 bases between the two germline ends. The CDR3 extends over 15 amino acids. Germline lookup yields CDR1 SGHTA and CDR2 FQGNSA. CDR3 loop: CASSPARAGSEKLFF. CDR3 coding DNA: TGTGCCAGCAGCCCCGCCCGGGCAGGGAGTGAAAAACTGTTTTTT.

This clonotype was seen many times. The rearrangement joins TRBV25-1 to TRBJ2-1; the match to TRBD2 covers 11 bases. Per germline, CDR1 MGHDK and CDR2 SYGVNS. The CDR3 loop spans 16 amino acids. J was trimmed by 2 bases and V by 3 bases; bases with no gene match: 3. The CDR3 coding sequence is TGTGCCAGCAGTGACCCGACTAGCGGGACCTACAATGAGCAGTTCTTC. It specifies CASSDPTSGTYNEQFF.

This clonotype was seen at least ten times. This sequence joins TRBV12-3 or TRBV12-4 and TRBJ2-5, with D tentatively TRBD1 (5 bases). The CDR3 extends over 12 amino acids. Trimming cost V 7 bases and J 6 bases, with 12 bases left between them. The CDR3 DNA reads TGTGCCAGCAATGATAACAGGAAGACCCAGTACTTC. Protein product: CASNDNRKTQYF.

The chain uses TRBV28 and TRBJ2-7; TRBD1 agrees at 8 bases. The V gene end was trimmed by 4 bases and the J gene end by 2 bases; junction bases not matched to a gene: 19. CDR3 length equals 19 residues. Per germline, CDR1 MDHEN and CDR2 SYDVKM. CDR3 region: CASSSGQATDIGLAYEQYF. As DNA, the CDR3 is TGTGCCAGCAGTTCGGGACAGGCAACCGATATAGGGTTAGCCTACGAGCAGTACTTC.

The rearrangement links TRBV5-5 to TRBJ1-4, with 7 bases aligning to TRBD1. After removal of 7 bases from V and 8 bases from J, the junction contained 17 bases not matched to a gene. Germline-derived CDR1 and CDR2 are SGHKS and YYEKEE (reference sequence). The CDR3 extends over 16 amino acids. The CDR3 spells CASHLTLRGAGEKLFF. DNA of the CDR3: TGTGCCAGCCACCTCACACTCAGGGGGGCGGGGGAAAAACTGTTTTTT.